This T cell receptor beta chain stems from a study of blood T cell repertoires in COVID-19 (dated by TCRdb to between 2020 and 2021). With regard to the full study: Samples covering the acute and convalescent phases of COVID-19 were provided by collaborators in the United States, Italy and Spain. The material from the prospective study consisted of cDNA or gDNA derived from T cells, B-cell-depleted T cells, or PBMCs. The dataset comprised deeply sampled blood TCRbeta repertoires from subjects exposed to, actively infected with, or recovered from COVID-19. The repertoires were released in a freely available public database intended as a resource for research on the immune response to SARS-CoV-2. The samples were drawn from the first 160 participants of the ongoing ImmuneRACE study and from 950 to 1,500 subjects provided by 6 global collaborators. A de-identified subject ID, COVID-19 status, age in years and sex were almost always included in the sample metadata. Where HLA class I and class II types were available, the types were taken from metadata supplied by the sample provider, not from assay-based typing.

Each collaborating institution followed its own protocols to collect whole blood in K2EDTA tubes. For TCRbeta analysis, collaborators shipped samples in one of three forms: frozen whole blood, isolated PBMCs, or DNA extracted from either of those sample types. CDR1 and CDR2 (LNHDA, SQIVND) derive from the germline V gene (reference sequence). V was cut back by 3 bases and J by 2 bases, leaving a gap of 20 bases between them. Its CDR3 holds 18 amino acids, cysteine through phenylalanine. Of all the DNA, just the CDR3 is kept, 54 bases in frame from base 1. Overall results and qualifications from the work: How much clinical and demographic metadata was included differed by source and by participant, and the metadata was provided uncurated.

As to this clone: Its antigen is not yet known. No qualities accompany the bases; no much larger clone lies one base away.

TCRbeta CDR3 regions were amplified from genomic DNA by means of the immunoSEQ Assay, a bias-controlled multiplex PCR. In the original analysis: The number of nucleated cells in each sample was estimated by amplification of reference gene primers within the assay. Sequence reads were collapsed and filtered to measure the absolute abundance of every unique TCRbeta CDR3 rearrangement. Productive Simpson clonality was computed per sample as the square root of Simpson's diversity index over productive rearrangements. TCRdb mirrors the immuneACCESS table, restricted to in-frame sequences. Some clones are absent from its copies; in checked studies, under half trace to an unresolved V gene, and the reason for the others is unknown. From that table come the V and J calls and clone size; the DNA was used to work out D and trimming. This sample gives roughly 120,000 clones in total; 90% of them show up just once. The top ten clones comprise 1.5% to 2% of the sample.

Input material: peripheral blood. The receptor comes from a human donor with active COVID-19. The donor label of this sample is uncertain. The rearrangement combines TRBV19 with TRBJ1-3; the D gene is perhaps TRBD1, on 5 matching bases. CDR3 sequence: CASSIRHSPGMAGNTIYF. The DNA sequence is TGTGCCAGTAGTATCCGCCACAGCCCAGGGATGGCTGGAAACACCATATATTTT.